A selection of T cell receptor beta chains follows, all from one sample in a study of PD-L1 blockade in urothelial cancer. Sequencing used immunoSEQ multiplex PCR; TCRdb keeps in-frame clones, though not all of them. Of tens of thousands of clones in the sample, roughly 86% were seen once. The sample here was PBMCs, taken around atezolizumab (anti-PD-L1) treatment. The receptors originated from a man in his fifties or sixties with urothelial cancer. The CDR3 runs from the conserved cysteine through the conserved F or W. The D gene is left open where the match is weak. Size tells how often a clone was seen (once, few, many) or the class of an expanded clone, and some rows leave it out.

CDR3 length: 16
V gene: TRBV4-1
D gene: .
clone size: .
J gene: TRBJ2-2
CDR3 DNA: TGCGCCAGCAGCCGAACCTTAGGGGTGAACACCGGGGAGCTGTTTTTT
CDR3 protein: CASSRTLGVNTGELFF

CDR3 length: 14
V gene: TRBV30
D gene: TRBD1
clone size: .
J gene: TRBJ1-2
CDR3 DNA: TGTGCCTGGAGTGTAGCCGGGACAGGATACGGCTACACCTTC
CDR3 protein: CAWSVAGTGYGYTF

CDR3 length: 16
V gene: TRBV7-3
D gene: .
clone size: .
J gene: TRBJ1-5
CDR3 DNA: TGTGCCAGCAGCCCCGCCACAGGTAAGAACGATCAGCCCCAGCATTTT
CDR3 protein: CASSPATGKNDQPQHF

CDR3 length: 14
V gene: TRBV19
D gene: .
clone size: .
J gene: TRBJ2-1
CDR3 DNA: TGTGCCAGTAGTATGGAGCTAGCGATGAATGAGCAGTTCTTC
CDR3 protein: CASSMELAMNEQFF

CDR3 length: 13
V gene: TRBV19
D gene: .
clone size: .
J gene: TRBJ1-5
CDR3 DNA: TGTGCCAGTAGATCGGAGGTGGAACAGCCCCAGCATTTT
CDR3 protein: CASRSEVEQPQHF

CDR3 length: 14
V gene: TRBV11-2
D gene: .
clone size: .
J gene: TRBJ2-5
CDR3 DNA: TGTGCCAGCAGCCCCCGGCGGTACCAAGAGACCCAGTACTTC
CDR3 protein: CASSPRRYQETQYF

CDR3 length: 16
V gene: TRBV28
D gene: TRBD2
clone size: .
J gene: TRBJ2-1
CDR3 DNA: TGTGCCAGCAGTTTAACCCCGGGAGGGACCTACAATGAGCAGTTCTTC
CDR3 protein: CASSLTPGGTYNEQFF

CDR3 length: 13
V gene: TRBV28
D gene: TRBD1
clone size: .
J gene: TRBJ2-7
CDR3 DNA: TGTGCCAGCAGTTTGCCAGGGGGCTACGAGCAGTACTTC
CDR3 protein: CASSLPGGYEQYF

CDR3 length: 14
V gene: TRBV6-5
D gene: .
clone size: .
J gene: TRBJ2-7
CDR3 DNA: TGTGCCAGCACCCAACTAGGAAACTCCTACGAGCAGTACTTC
CDR3 protein: CASTQLGNSYEQYF

CDR3 length: 15
V gene: TRBV6-5
D gene: TRBD2
clone size: .
J gene: TRBJ2-1
CDR3 DNA: TGTGCCAGCAGTTACTTGGGAGGGACCTACAATGAGCAGTTCTTC
CDR3 protein: CASSYLGGTYNEQFF

CDR3 length: 16
V gene: TRBV5-1
D gene: TRBD2
clone size: .
J gene: TRBJ2-2
CDR3 DNA: TGCGCCAGCAGCCAGCTAGCGGGTGCGAACACCGGGGAGCTGTTTTTT
CDR3 protein: CASSQLAGANTGELFF

CDR3 length: 15
V gene: TRBV9
D gene: TRBD1
clone size: once
J gene: TRBJ1-6
CDR3 DNA: TGTGCCAGCAGCGTAGCCGGGACAGGGGATTCACCCCTCCACTTT
CDR3 protein: CASSVAGTGDSPLHF

CDR3 length: 13
V gene: TRBV28
D gene: .
clone size: .
J gene: TRBJ2-7
CDR3 DNA: TGTGCCAGCAGTTTATGGGGGGGTTACGAGCAGTACTTC
CDR3 protein: CASSLWGGYEQYF

CDR3 length: 14
V gene: TRBV19
D gene: .
clone size: .
J gene: TRBJ1-6
CDR3 DNA: TGTGCCACAGCGACTAGCTCCTATAATTCACCCCTCCACTTT
CDR3 protein: CATATSSYNSPLHF

CDR3 length: 14
V gene: TRBV27
D gene: TRBD1
clone size: .
J gene: TRBJ1-2
CDR3 DNA: TGTGCCAGCTATGGTGGACAGGGAAACTATGGCTACACCTTC
CDR3 protein: CASYGGQGNYGYTF

CDR3 length: 14
V gene: TRBV6-5
D gene: TRBD2
clone size: .
J gene: TRBJ2-7
CDR3 DNA: TGTGCCAGCAGGAAGCGGGAGGGCCTCGGCGAGCAGTACTTC
CDR3 protein: CASRKREGLGEQYF

CDR3 length: 16
V gene: TRBV13
D gene: .
clone size: .
J gene: TRBJ2-1
CDR3 DNA: TGTGCCAGCAGCTTAGTTCAAAGTAGCGGATACAATGAGCAGTTCTTC
CDR3 protein: CASSLVQSSGYNEQFF

CDR3 length: 15
V gene: TRBV30
D gene: TRBD2
clone size: once
J gene: TRBJ2-1
CDR3 DNA: TGTGCCGGTGTAGCGGGAGGGCTGGTCTACAATGAGCAGTTCTTC
CDR3 protein: CAGVAGGLVYNEQFF

CDR3 length: 13
V gene: TRBV18
D gene: .
clone size: few
J gene: TRBJ1-1
CDR3 DNA: TGTGCCAGCTCAAAAGACATGAACACTGAAGCTTTCTTT
CDR3 protein: CASSKDMNTEAFF

CDR3 length: 11
V gene: TRBV6-1
D gene: .
clone size: .
J gene: TRBJ1-1
CDR3 DNA: TGTGCCAGCAGTTCGTACACTGAAGCTTTCTTT
CDR3 protein: CASSSYTEAFF

CDR3 length: 15
V gene: TRBV7-2
D gene: TRBD2
clone size: .
J gene: TRBJ2-3
CDR3 DNA: TGTGCCAGCAGCTTAGTAGGACTAGCGGGAGATACGCAGTATTTT
CDR3 protein: CASSLVGLAGDTQYF

CDR3 length: 13
V gene: TRBV4-1
D gene: .
clone size: .
J gene: TRBJ2-1
CDR3 DNA: TGCGCCAGCAGCCAAGATCCGGACTTGAGTAAATTCTTC
CDR3 protein: CASSQDPDLSKFF

CDR3 length: 15
V gene: TRBV11-2
D gene: TRBD2
clone size: .
J gene: TRBJ2-2
CDR3 DNA: TGTGCCAGCAGGGCCCGGGAGGGAATAGTCGGGGAGCTGTTTTTT
CDR3 protein: CASRAREGIVGELFF

CDR3 length: 16
V gene: TRBV30
D gene: TRBD1
clone size: once
J gene: TRBJ2-3
CDR3 DNA: TGTGCCTGGAGTGTGCGGGACAGGGGGTCCATAGATACGCAGTATTTT
CDR3 protein: CAWSVRDRGSIDTQYF

CDR3 length: 13
V gene: TRBV6-5
D gene: TRBD2
clone size: once
J gene: TRBJ2-1
CDR3 DNA: TGTGCCAGCAGCCTCGCGGGGGGCAATGAGCAGTTCTTC
CDR3 protein: CASSLAGGNEQFF

CDR3 length: 15
V gene: TRBV11-2
D gene: .
clone size: .
J gene: TRBJ2-7
CDR3 DNA: TGTGCCAGCAGCTCCCAACCCGGCGCGGCGTCCGAGCAGTACTTC
CDR3 protein: CASSSQPGAASEQYF

CDR3 length: 15
V gene: TRBV5-1
D gene: TRBD2
clone size: .
J gene: TRBJ2-7
CDR3 DNA: TGCGCCAGCAGCTTAACTAGCGGGAGGAGCTACGAGCAGTACTTC
CDR3 protein: CASSLTSGRSYEQYF

CDR3 length: 14
V gene: TRBV10-3
D gene: TRBD2
clone size: .
J gene: TRBJ2-1
CDR3 DNA: TGTGCCATCAGCCTAGCGGGAAAGGACAATGAGCAGTTCTTC
CDR3 protein: CAISLAGKDNEQFF

CDR3 length: 19
V gene: TRBV10-3
D gene: .
clone size: .
J gene: TRBJ2-6
CDR3 DNA: TGTGCCATCAGTGAGTATGGGGGAGGAACTTCCTCTGGGGCCAACGTCCTGACTTTC
CDR3 protein: CAISEYGGGTSSGANVLTF

CDR3 length: 16
V gene: TRBV4-2
D gene: TRBD2
clone size: .
J gene: TRBJ2-1
CDR3 DNA: TGTGCCAGCAGCCAAGAGTGGAGCGGGGGCTACAATGAGCAGTTCTTC
CDR3 protein: CASSQEWSGGYNEQFF

CDR3 length: 19
V gene: TRBV7-2
D gene: .
clone size: .
J gene: TRBJ2-5
CDR3 DNA: TGTGCCAGCAGCCGGCGCCGGGGGGCGGGAGAGGGGCACCAAGAGACCCAGTACTTC
CDR3 protein: CASSRRRGAGEGHQETQYF

CDR3 length: 17
V gene: TRBV27
D gene: TRBD2
clone size: .
J gene: TRBJ2-7
CDR3 DNA: TGTGCCAGCTCGCGAGGGGAAAAGGGACTAGCACGGGCCGAGCAGTACTTC
CDR3 protein: CASSRGEKGLARAEQYF

CDR3 length: 15
V gene: TRBV5-1
D gene: .
clone size: .
J gene: TRBJ1-1
CDR3 DNA: TGCGCCAGCAGCTTGGTTGGGGGGGAACGCACTGAAGCTTTCTTT
CDR3 protein: CASSLVGGERTEAFF

CDR3 length: 14
V gene: TRBV2
D gene: .
clone size: .
J gene: TRBJ2-2
CDR3 DNA: TGTGCCAGCAGGAGCGGACAGATCACCGGGGAGCTGTTTTTT
CDR3 protein: CASRSGQITGELFF

CDR3 length: 17
V gene: TRBV15
D gene: .
clone size: .
J gene: TRBJ1-4
CDR3 DNA: TGTGCCACCAGCAGCCCCGGGGCCACCACAGGGTTCGAAAAACTGTTTTTT
CDR3 protein: CATSSPGATTGFEKLFF

CDR3 length: 16
V gene: TRBV7-9
D gene: TRBD2
clone size: .
J gene: TRBJ2-7
CDR3 DNA: TGTGCCAGCAGCTTAGGGGTTAGCGGGGTCCCCTACGAGCAGTACTTC
CDR3 protein: CASSLGVSGVPYEQYF

CDR3 length: 14
V gene: TRBV4-1
D gene: .
clone size: .
J gene: TRBJ1-4
CDR3 DNA: TGCGCCAGCAGCCACCCCAGGGCGGGAGAAAAACTGTTTTTT
CDR3 protein: CASSHPRAGEKLFF

CDR3 length: 12
V gene: TRBV2
D gene: .
clone size: .
J gene: TRBJ2-7
CDR3 DNA: TGTGCCAGCATCCAAGGAGTCTACGAGCAGTACTTC
CDR3 protein: CASIQGVYEQYF

CDR3 length: 16
V gene: TRBV19
D gene: TRBD2
clone size: .
J gene: TRBJ2-1
CDR3 DNA: TGTGCCAGTAGTATTCTACCTGCGGGAGGAAGGAATGAGCAGTTCTTC
CDR3 protein: CASSILPAGGRNEQFF

CDR3 length: 13
V gene: TRBV15
D gene: .
clone size: few
J gene: TRBJ1-5
CDR3 DNA: TGTGCCACCAGAAGGGAGGGTACAGGGCCCCAGCATTTT
CDR3 protein: CATRREGTGPQHF

CDR3 length: 12
V gene: TRBV5-6
D gene: .
clone size: .
J gene: TRBJ2-6
CDR3 DNA: TGTGCCACTTCCTCTGGGGCCAACGTCCTGACTTTC
CDR3 protein: CATSSGANVLTF

CDR3 length: 19
V gene: TRBV27
D gene: TRBD2
clone size: .
J gene: TRBJ2-7
CDR3 DNA: TGTGCCAGCAAAAAACCCGGGACTAGCGGGAGGGACAGCTCCTACGAGCAGTACTTC
CDR3 protein: CASKKPGTSGRDSSYEQYF

CDR3 length: 11
V gene: TRBV11-2
D gene: .
clone size: few
J gene: TRBJ2-7
CDR3 DNA: TGTGCCAGCAGCCCGTCTTACGAGCAGTACTTC
CDR3 protein: CASSPSYEQYF

CDR3 length: 14
V gene: TRBV15
D gene: .
clone size: .
J gene: TRBJ1-4
CDR3 DNA: TGTGCCACCAGCAGGGATAACAGGGTTGAAAAACTGTTTTTT
CDR3 protein: CATSRDNRVEKLFF

CDR3 length: 13
V gene: TRBV15
D gene: TRBD1
clone size: .
J gene: TRBJ1-2
CDR3 DNA: TGTGCCACCTCCCCGGGACAGTCATATGGCTACACCTTC
CDR3 protein: CATSPGQSYGYTF

CDR3 length: 19
V gene: TRBV27
D gene: .
clone size: .
J gene: TRBJ2-6
CDR3 DNA: TGTGCCAGCAGTTTCAAACCCGGGGGATTTGGGTCTGGGGCCAACGTCCTGACTTTC
CDR3 protein: CASSFKPGGFGSGANVLTF

CDR3 length: 14
V gene: TRBV11-3
D gene: .
clone size: .
J gene: TRBJ2-3
CDR3 DNA: TGTGCCAGCAGCCCGAGGGAGAGCACAGATACGCAGTATTTT
CDR3 protein: CASSPRESTDTQYF

CDR3 length: 16
V gene: TRBV5-1
D gene: .
clone size: .
J gene: TRBJ2-3
CDR3 DNA: TGCGCCAGCAGCTTGGCGGCTAGCGTCAACACAGATACGCAGTATTTT
CDR3 protein: CASSLAASVNTDTQYF

CDR3 length: 14
V gene: TRBV5-4
D gene: .
clone size: .
J gene: TRBJ1-1
CDR3 DNA: TGTGCCAGCAGCTTCCCCGAGGGGGACACTGAAGCTTTCTTT
CDR3 protein: CASSFPEGDTEAFF